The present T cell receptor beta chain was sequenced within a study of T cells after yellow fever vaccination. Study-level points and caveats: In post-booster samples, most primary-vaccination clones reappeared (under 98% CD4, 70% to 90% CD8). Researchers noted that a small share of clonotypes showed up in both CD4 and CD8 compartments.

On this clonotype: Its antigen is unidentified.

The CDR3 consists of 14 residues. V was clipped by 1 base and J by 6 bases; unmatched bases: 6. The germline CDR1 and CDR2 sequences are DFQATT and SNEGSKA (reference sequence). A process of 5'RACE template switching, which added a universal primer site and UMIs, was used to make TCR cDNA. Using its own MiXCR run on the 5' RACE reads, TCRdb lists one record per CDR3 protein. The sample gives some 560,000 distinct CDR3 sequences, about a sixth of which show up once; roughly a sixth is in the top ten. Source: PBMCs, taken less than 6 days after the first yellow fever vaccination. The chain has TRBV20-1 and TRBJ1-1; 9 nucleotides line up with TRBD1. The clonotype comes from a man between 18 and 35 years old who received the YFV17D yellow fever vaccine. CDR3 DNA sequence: TGCAGTGCTAGAGGCAGGACAGGGGTCGCTGAAGCTTTCTTT. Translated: CSARGRTGVAEAFF.